A selection of T cell receptor beta chains follows, all from one sample in a study of blood T cells in healthy people across ages. Each CDR3 protein is one row after TCRdb ran MiXCR on the 5' RACE reads. The table shows 1.5 million to 2 million distinct CDR3 sequences, with about two fifths occurring only once. The sample taken for sequencing was blood. The receptor set was obtained from a human donor in good health. Each CDR3 is given with its conserved first and last residue. D genes are given only for firm matches. Only some rows state a clone size, as once, few, many or a class for expanded clones.

d_gene: TRBD1
v_gene: TRBV12-5
j_gene: TRBJ2-3
abundance: few
len: 14
CDR3nt: TGTGCTAGTGGCAACAGGGGGTCGGCAGATACGCAGTATTTT
CDR3aa: CASGNRGSADTQYF

d_gene: TRBD1
v_gene: TRBV27
j_gene: TRBJ1-2
abundance: -
len: 15
CDR3nt: TGTGCCAGCACCTCCGGGCGGACAGGGGGCAGTGGCTACACCTTC
CDR3aa: CASTSGRTGGSGYTF

d_gene: -
v_gene: TRBV28
j_gene: TRBJ1-2
abundance: few
len: 15
CDR3nt: TGTGCCAGCAGTTCCGTGGGGGGGCAGAACTATGGCTACACCTTC
CDR3aa: CASSSVGGQNYGYTF

d_gene: -
v_gene: TRBV4-3
j_gene: TRBJ1-2
abundance: -
len: 18
CDR3nt: TGCGCCAGCAGCCAATGGGGGGCCTCTGGCCTAACTAACTATGGCTACACCTTC
CDR3aa: CASSQWGASGLTNYGYTF

d_gene: -
v_gene: TRBV6-2/TRBV6-3
j_gene: TRBJ2-1
abundance: -
len: 16
CDR3nt: TGTGCCAGCAGTTACCGGCTGGGGAGCTCCTACAATGAGCAGTTCTTC
CDR3aa: CASSYRLGSSYNEQFF

d_gene: -
v_gene: TRBV7-3
j_gene: TRBJ1-5
abundance: few
len: 15
CDR3nt: TGTGCCAGCAGCTTAATGCGTGACCCCGGGCAGCCCCAGCATTTT
CDR3aa: CASSLMRDPGQPQHF

d_gene: -
v_gene: TRBV15
j_gene: TRBJ1-2
abundance: -
len: 13
CDR3nt: TGTGCCACCAGCTCAACACAGGGCAGTGGCTACACCTTC
CDR3aa: CATSSTQGSGYTF

d_gene: TRBD1
v_gene: TRBV6-5
j_gene: TRBJ2-7
abundance: -
len: 16
CDR3nt: TGTGCCAGCAGTTCCGGACAGGGTCGAGGGATGAACGAGCAGTACTTC
CDR3aa: CASSSGQGRGMNEQYF

d_gene: TRBD1
v_gene: TRBV20-1
j_gene: TRBJ1-4
abundance: few
len: 15
CDR3nt: TGCAGTGCTAGAGATGGGGGACAGGGCCATGAAAAACTGTTTTTT
CDR3aa: CSARDGGQGHEKLFF

d_gene: TRBD2
v_gene: TRBV5-1
j_gene: TRBJ2-1
abundance: once
len: 15
CDR3nt: TGCGCCAGCAGCTCCTGGACTAGCGGGGAGGGTGAGCAGTTCTTC
CDR3aa: CASSSWTSGEGEQFF

d_gene: -
v_gene: TRBV18
j_gene: TRBJ2-5
abundance: many
len: 15
CDR3nt: TGTGCCAGCTCACCACCGTCCTGGGAAGGAGAGACCCAGTACTTC
CDR3aa: CASSPPSWEGETQYF

d_gene: -
v_gene: TRBV27
j_gene: TRBJ2-3
abundance: few
len: 17
CDR3nt: TGTGCCAGCAGCTACCTCCTGGGGGGACGAAGCACAGATACGCAGTATTTT
CDR3aa: CASSYLLGGRSTDTQYF

d_gene: -
v_gene: TRBV11-2
j_gene: TRBJ2-3
abundance: -
len: 14
CDR3nt: TGTGCCAGCAGCCCCGTGAGGGAATCAGATACGCAGTATTTT
CDR3aa: CASSPVRESDTQYF

d_gene: TRBD1
v_gene: TRBV27
j_gene: TRBJ2-1
abundance: -
len: 15
CDR3nt: TGTGCCAGCAGTAAGACAGGGCGCAGGTGGGATGAGCAGTTCTTC
CDR3aa: CASSKTGRRWDEQFF

d_gene: TRBD2
v_gene: TRBV9
j_gene: TRBJ2-1
abundance: -
len: 15
CDR3nt: TGTGCCAGCAGCTTTAGCGGGGAGGGGGTAGATGAGCAGTTCTTC
CDR3aa: CASSFSGEGVDEQFF

d_gene: -
v_gene: TRBV18
j_gene: TRBJ2-7
abundance: few
len: 14
CDR3nt: TGTGCCAGCTCACCGATCGTGGGGTCCTACGAGCAGTACTTC
CDR3aa: CASSPIVGSYEQYF

d_gene: -
v_gene: TRBV29-1
j_gene: TRBJ1-2
abundance: few
len: 11
CDR3nt: TGCAGCGTTGGGGGATTCGGGGGCTACACCTTC
CDR3aa: CSVGGFGGYTF

d_gene: -
v_gene: TRBV20-1
j_gene: TRBJ2-7
abundance: -
len: 12
CDR3nt: TGCAGTGCTAGGTATCCCTCGGGGGAGCAGTACTTC
CDR3aa: CSARYPSGEQYF

d_gene: -
v_gene: TRBV3-1
j_gene: TRBJ2-5
abundance: -
len: 14
CDR3nt: TGTGCCAGCAGCCAGGGGACCCAGGGAGAGACCCAGTACTTC
CDR3aa: CASSQGTQGETQYF

d_gene: -
v_gene: TRBV20-1
j_gene: TRBJ1-2
abundance: -
len: 13
CDR3nt: TGCAGTGCTAGAGGGTTCTCCAACTATGGCTACACCTTC
CDR3aa: CSARGFSNYGYTF

d_gene: -
v_gene: TRBV12-3/TRBV12-4
j_gene: TRBJ2-7
abundance: -
len: 12
CDR3nt: TGTGCCAGCAGTTTACCAAGGAACGAGCAGTACTTC
CDR3aa: CASSLPRNEQYF

d_gene: TRBD2
v_gene: TRBV20-1
j_gene: TRBJ2-3
abundance: few
len: 16
CDR3nt: TGCAGTGCTTTTCGCGGGGGGGCCGTATTCACAGATACGCAGTATTTT
CDR3aa: CSAFRGGAVFTDTQYF

d_gene: TRBD1
v_gene: TRBV6-5
j_gene: TRBJ2-7
abundance: many
len: 15
CDR3nt: TGTGCCAGTTCACCCGGGACAGGGGGAGGATACGAGCAGTACTTC
CDR3aa: CASSPGTGGGYEQYF

d_gene: -
v_gene: TRBV4-1
j_gene: TRBJ2-5
abundance: -
len: 16
CDR3nt: TGCGCCAGCAGCCGAATTAATGTGGGACCCCAAGAGACCCAGTACTTC
CDR3aa: CASSRINVGPQETQYF

d_gene: -
v_gene: TRBV20-1
j_gene: TRBJ2-5
abundance: -
len: 14
CDR3nt: TGCAGTGCTAGAGACGAACCGGTTCAAGAGACCCAGTACTTC
CDR3aa: CSARDEPVQETQYF

d_gene: -
v_gene: TRBV7-9
j_gene: TRBJ1-4
abundance: -
len: 16
CDR3nt: TGTGCCAACAGCTTAGGGATGGACAGCGGTAATGAAAAACTGTTTTTT
CDR3aa: CANSLGMDSGNEKLFF

d_gene: -
v_gene: TRBV20-1
j_gene: TRBJ1-5
abundance: -
len: 14
CDR3nt: TGCAGTGCTCGACGGGGGGGTAGGGAGCAGCCCCAGCATTTT
CDR3aa: CSARRGGREQPQHF

d_gene: -
v_gene: TRBV4-3
j_gene: TRBJ2-7
abundance: many
len: 14
CDR3nt: TGCGCCAGCAGCCAAGAACTCGGAACCTACGAGCAGTACTTC
CDR3aa: CASSQELGTYEQYF

d_gene: -
v_gene: TRBV29-1
j_gene: TRBJ2-7
abundance: many
len: 13
CDR3nt: TGCAGCGCCATAGGGGGGACGAACTACGAGCAGTACTTC
CDR3aa: CSAIGGTNYEQYF

d_gene: -
v_gene: TRBV10-3
j_gene: TRBJ2-7
abundance: few
len: 14
CDR3nt: TGTGCCATCAGTGGGTCTACAGGGACCTACGAGCAGTACTTC
CDR3aa: CAISGSTGTYEQYF

d_gene: -
v_gene: TRBV7-9
j_gene: TRBJ2-7
abundance: -
len: 15
CDR3nt: TGTGCCAGCAGCTTAGGACCAGGATTAAGGCGCGAGCAGTACTTC
CDR3aa: CASSLGPGLRREQYF

d_gene: -
v_gene: TRBV29-1
j_gene: TRBJ2-1
abundance: -
len: 14
CDR3nt: TGCAGCGTTGAAGGGGCAGTCCTCAGGGATGAGCAGTTCTTC
CDR3aa: CSVEGAVLRDEQFF

d_gene: TRBD2
v_gene: TRBV7-6
j_gene: TRBJ2-3
abundance: -
len: 16
CDR3nt: TGTGCCAGCAGCTATAGCCGGGGGGACCCCACAGATACGCAGTATTTT
CDR3aa: CASSYSRGDPTDTQYF

d_gene: TRBD1
v_gene: TRBV24-1
j_gene: TRBJ1-2
abundance: -
len: 14
CDR3nt: TGTGCCACCAGCGGGACAGGACTCAACTATGGCTACACCTTC
CDR3aa: CATSGTGLNYGYTF

d_gene: TRBD1
v_gene: TRBV20-1
j_gene: TRBJ2-7
abundance: few
len: 16
CDR3nt: TGCAGTGCTAGAGGTCCCGGACAGGCAAACTCCTACGAGCAGTACTTC
CDR3aa: CSARGPGQANSYEQYF

d_gene: -
v_gene: TRBV12-3/TRBV12-4
j_gene: TRBJ1-2
abundance: few
len: 16
CDR3nt: TGTGCCAGCAGTTTGACGGGGCCAGGCGGGAACTATGGCTACACCTTC
CDR3aa: CASSLTGPGGNYGYTF

d_gene: TRBD2
v_gene: TRBV24-1
j_gene: TRBJ2-3
abundance: -
len: 18
CDR3nt: TGTGCCACCAGTGATTTCAAGGATTGGCAGGGAGGGTCAGATACGCAGTATTTT
CDR3aa: CATSDFKDWQGGSDTQYF

d_gene: TRBD1
v_gene: TRBV15
j_gene: TRBJ2-2
abundance: -
len: 15
CDR3nt: TGTGCCACCAGCAGGGACAGGGGACAGGACGGGGAGCTGTTTTTT
CDR3aa: CATSRDRGQDGELFF

d_gene: TRBD2
v_gene: TRBV27
j_gene: TRBJ2-7
abundance: few
len: 15
CDR3nt: TGTGCCAGCAGTTGGTCTAGCGGGGGGACCTACGAGCAGTACTTC
CDR3aa: CASSWSSGGTYEQYF

d_gene: TRBD2
v_gene: TRBV5-1
j_gene: TRBJ2-1
abundance: few
len: 14
CDR3nt: TGCGCCAGCAGCCAAAATGGACTAGCCGATGAGCAGTTCTTC
CDR3aa: CASSQNGLADEQFF

d_gene: TRBD1
v_gene: TRBV7-8
j_gene: TRBJ1-2
abundance: -
len: 15
CDR3nt: TGTGCCAGCGGTATGGGACAGGGGGCTGACTATGGCTACACCTTC
CDR3aa: CASGMGQGADYGYTF

d_gene: -
v_gene: TRBV28
j_gene: TRBJ1-5
abundance: once
len: 14
CDR3nt: TGTGCCAGCAGTTTGCACAGGGCCAATCAGCCCCAGCATTTT
CDR3aa: CASSLHRANQPQHF

d_gene: TRBD1
v_gene: TRBV7-9
j_gene: TRBJ1-6
abundance: -
len: 16
CDR3nt: TGTGCCAGCAGCTTCGGGACAGCCTATAATAATTCACCCCTCCACTTT
CDR3aa: CASSFGTAYNNSPLHF

d_gene: -
v_gene: TRBV5-1
j_gene: TRBJ1-1
abundance: -
len: 13
CDR3nt: TGCGCCAGCAGTTTGGACATTGTCACTGAAGCTTTCTTT
CDR3aa: CASSLDIVTEAFF

d_gene: -
v_gene: TRBV7-8
j_gene: TRBJ2-7
abundance: -
len: 15
CDR3nt: TGTGCCAGCAGCCTAAAGACAGGATTAACCTACGAGCAGTACTTC
CDR3aa: CASSLKTGLTYEQYF

d_gene: -
v_gene: TRBV5-4
j_gene: TRBJ2-2
abundance: -
len: 15
CDR3nt: TGTGCCAGCAGCTCGACTGGCGGGAACACCGGGGAGCTGTTTTTT
CDR3aa: CASSSTGGNTGELFF

d_gene: -
v_gene: TRBV29-1
j_gene: TRBJ2-7
abundance: -
len: 15
CDR3nt: TGCAGCGTGTTCCCTCGGGAAGGCGGCCCCTACGAGCAGTACTTC
CDR3aa: CSVFPREGGPYEQYF

d_gene: -
v_gene: TRBV6-4
j_gene: TRBJ2-4
abundance: -
len: 12
CDR3nt: TGTGCCAGCAGTGAAGTGGGAAACATTCAGTACTTC
CDR3aa: CASSEVGNIQYF

d_gene: TRBD2
v_gene: TRBV4-1
j_gene: TRBJ2-1
abundance: -
len: 19
CDR3nt: TGCGCCAGCAGCCAAGCGGCGAAAAGCGGGGGCCCTTCCTACAATGAGCAGTTCTTC
CDR3aa: CASSQAAKSGGPSYNEQFF

d_gene: -
v_gene: TRBV7-2
j_gene: TRBJ2-3
abundance: few
len: 13
CDR3nt: TGTGCCAGCAGCTGGGAATTCACAGATACGCAGTATTTT
CDR3aa: CASSWEFTDTQYF

d_gene: -
v_gene: TRBV3-1
j_gene: TRBJ1-2
abundance: -
len: 14
CDR3nt: TGTGCCAGCAGCCAAGAATGGGGGCGACCTGGCTACACCTTC
CDR3aa: CASSQEWGRPGYTF

d_gene: TRBD2
v_gene: TRBV6-5
j_gene: TRBJ2-3
abundance: few
len: 16
CDR3nt: TGTGCCAGCAGCAGCCGAAACGGACTAGACTCAGATACGCAGTATTTT
CDR3aa: CASSSRNGLDSDTQYF

d_gene: -
v_gene: TRBV7-8
j_gene: TRBJ2-1
abundance: -
len: 15
CDR3nt: TGTGCCAGCAGCACCACCGGGACCGAGAGCAATGAGCAGTTCTTC
CDR3aa: CASSTTGTESNEQFF

d_gene: -
v_gene: TRBV5-1
j_gene: TRBJ2-6
abundance: few
len: 18
CDR3nt: TGCGCCAGCAGCTTGCCGACAGAGGCAATCTCTGGGGCCAACGTCCTGACTTTC
CDR3aa: CASSLPTEAISGANVLTF

d_gene: -
v_gene: TRBV29-1
j_gene: TRBJ2-5
abundance: few
len: 12
CDR3nt: TGCAGCGTCGGCGCACAACAAGAGACCCAGTACTTC
CDR3aa: CSVGAQQETQYF

d_gene: -
v_gene: TRBV20-1
j_gene: TRBJ2-3
abundance: few
len: 12
CDR3nt: TGCAGTGCTAAGGGGGATACAGATACGCAGTATTTT
CDR3aa: CSAKGDTDTQYF

d_gene: -
v_gene: TRBV6-1
j_gene: TRBJ2-1
abundance: -
len: 15
CDR3nt: TGTACCAGCAGTGAAGCGGCGAGCTCCTACAATGAGCAGTTCTTC
CDR3aa: CTSSEAASSYNEQFF

d_gene: -
v_gene: TRBV6-1
j_gene: TRBJ1-5
abundance: -
len: 16
CDR3nt: TGTGCCCGCAGTGACCTTTGGGGTCCGGGCAATCAGCCCCAGCATTTT
CDR3aa: CARSDLWGPGNQPQHF

d_gene: -
v_gene: TRBV7-2
j_gene: TRBJ2-5
abundance: -
len: 15
CDR3nt: TGTGCCAGCAGCTTAAACGCAGGGCAGCAAGAGACCCAGTACTTC
CDR3aa: CASSLNAGQQETQYF